The 5 T cell receptor beta chains below come from one sample, sequenced in a study of CD8 T cells in Susac syndrome. A quantity of about 0.5 to 1 ug RNA underwent reverse transcription using random hexamers. One entry per CDR3 protein results from TCRdb running MiXCR on the immunoSEQ multiplex PCR reads. This sample yields some 120,000 distinct CDR3 sequences, of which over 85% are seen a single time; approximately 0.3% belongs to the top ten. The sample taken for sequencing was CD8+ T cells from PBMCs. These receptors were taken from a human donor with multiple sclerosis.

The CDR3, as DNA: TGTGCCAGTAGTATAGATGACAGCTACGAGCAGTACGTC. Its translation: CASSIDDSYEQYV. The chain carries TRBV19 and TRBJ2-7; TRBD1 is a possible D gene (5 bases). Per germline, CDR1 LNHDA and CDR2 SQIVND (reference sequence). V was clipped by 0 bases and J by 3 bases, with 6 bases between them. The CDR3 totals 13 residues.

V usage is TRBV11-2 and J usage is TRBJ2-7, with 9 nucleotides matching TRBD2. The J segment lost 7 bases and the V segment lost 4 bases, leaving 11 bases of the junction unmatched. Germline V gives CDR1 SGHAT, CDR2 FQNNGV. This CDR3 has 15 residues. CDR3 loop: CASSSPGGGAGEQYF. CDR3 DNA sequence: TGTGCCAGCAGCTCTCCCGGCGGGGGGGCGGGGGAGCAGTACTTC.

This clonotype came up once. This chain uses TRBV7-8 with TRBJ1-1; D unresolved. V gave up 3 bases and J gave up 4 bases, with 12 bases separating them. From germline, CDR1 is SGHVS and CDR2 FQNEAQ. This CDR3 is built from 14 residues. The CDR3 loop reads CASSLDPAPTEAFF. In DNA, the CDR3 is TGTGCCAGCAGCTTGGATCCCGCGCCCACTGAAGCTTTCTTT.

This chain links TRBV9 with TRBJ2-5, with 9 nucleotides matching TRBD2. CDR3 size: 16 residues. The ends lost 4 bases at V and 4 bases at J; junction bases unmatched: 11. Germline V gene data show CDR1 as SGDLS and CDR2 as YYNGEE. CDR3 nucleotide sequence: TGTGCCAGCAGCCCCCGGGGTAGCGGGAGAGTAGAGACCCAGTACTTC. Translation gives CASSPRGSGRVETQYF. The full variable domain, rest sourced from reference TRBV9 and TRBJ2-5, is DSGVTQTPKHLITATGQRVTLRCSPRSGDLSVYWYQQSLDQGLQFLIQYYNGEERAKGNILERFSAQQFPDLHSELNLSSLELGDSALYFCASSPRGSGRVETQYFGPGTRLLVL.

The V gene is TRBV28, the J gene TRBJ1-5, with D tentatively TRBD1 (5 bases). The CDR3 contains 16 residues. The germline CDR1 and CDR2 sequences are MDHEN and SYDVKM. Trimming took 0 bases from V and 7 from J, leaving 16 bases between them. The CDR3 reads CASSLWASRDQQPQHF. The DNA for the CDR3 is TGTGCCAGCAGTTTATGGGCGAGCAGGGACCAGCAGCCCCAGCATTTT.